This T cell receptor (beta chain) was identified during a study of T cell repertoires in cytomegalovirus infection. Study at large: Used in the study were CMV epitopes, some recently identified and HLA-C-restricted, others well-studied and HLA-B-restricted. Public TCR beta signatures indicated both CMV infection and matching HLA type. General study results and limits: Based on cumulative public TCR beta family frequency, carriers of CMV plus the relevant HLA were identified. The ex vivo response was dominated by HLA-C-restricted CMV-specific TCR beta clonotypes.

This clonotype was seen at least ten times. Its antigen is unknown. The V end was cut by 4 bases, the J end by 3 bases, with 12 bases between. The CDR3 totals 14 residues. Per the germline V gene, CDR1 is SGHTA and CDR2 is FQGNSA. Each CDR3 protein gets one entry after TCRdb re-called the reads with MiXCR. The sample contains roughly 860,000 distinct CDR3 sequences, around a third of which appear only once. The receptor was derived from a human donor in good health (CMV status not recorded). Some clones in this sample may be carry-over from other donors' samples. The chain recombines TRBV7-2 with TRBJ1-1; D call uncertain. The specimen comprised cultured CD8+ T cells from PBMCs, sampled from culture after CMV antigen stimulation. In nucleotides, the CDR3 is TGTGCCAGCAGCTCCGATACCTTCTACACTGAAGCTTTCTTT. This encodes CASSSDTFYTEAFF.